This TCR beta chain was recovered during a study of cytomegalovirus exposure and HLA in healthy donors. Overall study: As an earlier analysis found, about 179 million T cells yielded fewer than 130 million unique TCR beta sequences.

Germline values: CDR1 SGHDT, CDR2 YYEEEE. The CDR3 runs 13 residues. Trimming cost V 10 bases and J 4 bases, with 14 bases left between them. With respect to this clone: The antigen is unknown.

Study results and limitations: The study had only CMV serostatus as immune exposure information. Analyses of presence/absence relied on an assumption of roughly uniform sequencing depth across donors.

PCR used 60 Vbeta primers and 13 Jbeta primers. Some clones are missing from TCRdb's copy, which holds only in-frame ones; the method was immunoSEQ multiplex PCR. The repertoire has some 200,000 clones, roughly 84% of them found once; the top ten carry over 0.2%. Sequencing was performed on PBMCs. This receptor was identified in a girl less than two years old in good health and CMV-seronegative. The rearrangement links TRBV5-6 to TRBJ2-2; no clear D. The CDR3 nucleotides are TGTGCCTGCATGGCCACGGGCACCGGGGAGCTGTTTTTT. Its protein is CACMATGTGELFF.